Following are 18 T cell receptor beta chains from one sample sequenced in a study of blood T cell repertoires in COVID-19. Measured with immunoSEQ multiplex PCR; TCRdb has only the in-frame clones, and not every one. The table includes some 260,000 clones, 87% detected once. What was sequenced was PBMCs or T cells enriched from blood (not recorded which). These receptors all stem from a woman aged 25 to 45 with acute COVID-19.

This rearrangement joins TRBV5-1 to TRBJ2-5; 9 bases fit TRBD1. Germline CDR1 and CDR2: SGHRS and YFSETQ. The CDR3 runs 14 residues. The V segment lost 4 bases and the J segment 5 bases; nucleotides outside the gene matches: 6. The CDR3 sequence is CASSPGQGKETQYF. CDR3 DNA: TGCGCCAGCAGCCCGGGACAGGGAAAGGAGACCCAGTACTTC. The whole variable domain, filled in from reference TRBV5-1 and TRBJ2-5, reads KAGVTQTPRYLIKTRGQQVTLSCSPISGHRSVSWYQQTPGQGLQFLFEYFSETQRNKGNFPGRFSGRQFSNSRSEMNVSTLELGDSALYLCASSPGQGKETQYFGPGTRLLVL.

The chain joins TRBV27 to TRBJ1-2, with unresolved D. Deletions cut 6 bases from V and 3 bases from J, with 8 bases between. Germline CDR1 reads MNHEY; CDR2 reads SMNVEV (reference sequence). CDR3 length equals 12 residues. The CDR3 is CASSGNYYGYTF. CDR3 DNA: TGTGCCAGCAGCGGGAACTACTATGGCTACACCTTC.

The rearrangement joins TRBV5-6 to TRBJ1-1, with D unresolved. From germline, CDR1 is SGHDT and CDR2 YYEEEE. The CDR3 extends over 16 amino acids. V lost 2 bases to trimming and J lost 4 bases, with 18 bases between them. Here the CDR3 reads CASSLKQRGYFTEAFF. The CDR3 region has the DNA TGTGCCAGCAGCTTAAAGCAACGGGGATACTTCACTGAAGCTTTCTTT.

The chain recombines TRBV24-1 with TRBJ2-2; 9 bases are a match to TRBD1. There are 17 residues in the CDR3. CDR1 is KGHDR, CDR2 SFDVKD, per germline. With 4 bases clipped from V and 2 bases from J, the junction kept 7 bases outside the gene matches. The CDR3 is CATSETPQGANTGELFF. The DNA of the CDR3 is TGTGCCACCAGTGAGACTCCACAGGGGGCTAACACCGGGGAGCTGTTTTTT.

This sequence joins TRBV4-2 and TRBJ2-1; 15 bases align to TRBD2. V shed 0 bases, J shed 2 bases, and the junction held 5 bases outside the gene matches. Per germline, CDR1 LGHNA and CDR2 YNFKEQ. This CDR3 spans 19 amino acids. CDR3 sequence (DNA): TGTGCCAGCAGCCAAGAGGGACTAGCGGGAGGTTGGACCTACAATGAGCAGTTCTTC. Its translation: CASSQEGLAGGWTYNEQFF.

The chain couples TRBV27 to TRBJ2-1; 8 bases align to TRBD2. The CDR3 covers 13 residues. Germline CDR1 and CDR2: MNHEY and SMNVEV (reference sequence). The ends lost 6 bases at V and 7 bases at J; junction bases unmatched: 5. Here the CDR3 reads CASRGLVGNEQFF. The CDR3 DNA is TGTGCCAGCAGGGGACTAGTGGGGAATGAGCAGTTCTTC.

V usage is TRBV5-5 and J usage is TRBJ2-7; TRBD1 matches at 9 bases. V dropped 2 bases and J dropped 4; count of bases not matched to a gene: 7. Germline V CDR1 and CDR2: SGHKS, YYEKEE (reference sequence). The CDR3 loop spans 15 amino acids. CDR3 protein: CASSFLGQGIYEQYF. CDR3 DNA sequence: TGTGCCAGCAGCTTCTTGGGACAGGGCATTTACGAGCAGTACTTC.

This chain uses TRBV28 with TRBJ1-1; 8 bases are a match to TRBD1. Germline trimming cut 3 bases from V and 5 bases from J; bases unmatched to any gene: 14. In germline, CDR1 is MDHEN, CDR2 SYDVKM. CDR3 length equals 17 residues. The CDR3 coding sequence is TGTGCCAGCAGTTTGTCGTTGGAGGGCAGGGGGCGGACTGAAGCTTTCTTT. This codes for CASSLSLEGRGRTEAFF.

This chain links TRBV4-1 with TRBJ2-7, with TRBD1 matching 8 bases. CDR1 is MGHRA and CDR2 is YSYEKL in the germline V gene. The CDR3 covers 15 residues. Losses at the gene ends were 3 bases for V and 2 bases for J; bases not matched to a gene: 6. The CDR3, as DNA: TGCGCCAGCAGCCACGACAGGGGTCCCCCCTACGAGCAGTACTTC. Amino acids: CASSHDRGPPYEQYF.

To note about this clone: Germline is not matched at one junction end, which may reflect a read error. The chain uses TRBV19 and TRBJ1-1, with D unresolved. Germline CDR1 reads LNHDA; CDR2 reads SQIVND (reference sequence). The length of the CDR3 is 14 residues. DNA for the CDR3: TGTGCTAGTAGTATGGCCCTGATGAACACTGAAGCTTTCTTT. The encoded protein is CASSMALMNTEAFF.

The chain links TRBV9 to TRBJ2-3; TRBD1 agrees at 7 bases. Trimming at V came to 5 bases and at J to 3 bases, leaving 9 bases not matched to a gene. The CDR3 is made up of 15 amino acids. The germline gives CDR1 SGDLS, CDR2 YYNGEE. The CDR3 coding sequence is TGTGCCAGCAGGAAGACCGGGACAGTAACAGATACGCAGTATTTT. Translation gives CASRKTGTVTDTQYF.

This rearrangement joins TRBV28 to TRBJ2-7; no clear D gene. Per germline, CDR1 MDHEN and CDR2 SYDVKM. Trimming removed 4 bases at V and 3 bases at J, with 16 bases between. This CDR3 contains 15 residues. CDR3 residues: CASSSNLHGYYEQYF. In nucleotides, the CDR3 is TGTGCCAGCAGTTCAAACCTTCACGGGTACTACGAGCAGTACTTC. Filled out from reference TRBV28 and TRBJ2-7, the complete variable domain reads DVKVTQSSRYLVKRTGEKVFLECVQDMDHENMFWYRQDPGLGLRLIYFSYDVKMKEKGDIPEGYSVSREKKERFSLILESASTNQTSMYLCASSSNLHGYYEQYFGPGTRLTVT.

The chain is built from TRBV28 and TRBJ1-5, with 8 bases aligning to TRBD1. The CDR3 extends over 16 amino acids. Germline loops: CDR1 MDHEN, CDR2 SYDVKM. V gave up 2 bases and J gave up 4 bases; unmatched junction bases: 7. The CDR3 protein is CASSLVPGTGNQPQHF. The CDR3 nucleotides are TGTGCCAGCAGTTTAGTCCCCGGGACAGGAAATCAGCCCCAGCATTTT.

The chain uses TRBV6-2 or TRBV6-3 and TRBJ1-5; D may be TRBD1 (6 bases). This CDR3 has 15 amino acids. Germline V gives CDR1 MNHEY, CDR2 SVGEGT. Between the trimmed V and J ends, which lost 5 bases and 0 bases, there was a span of 11 bases. The DNA of the CDR3 is TGTGCCAGCAGTGATCCACAGGGTAGCAATCAGCCCCAGCATTTT. This encodes CASSDPQGSNQPQHF.

The chain joins TRBV27 to TRBJ1-5; 8 bases are shared with TRBD1. CDR3 length: 14 residues. Germline loops: CDR1 MNHEY, CDR2 SMNVEV (reference sequence). With 6 bases clipped from V and 6 bases from J, the junction kept 7 bases outside the gene matches. CDR3 amino acids: CASRSQGATQPQHF. In nucleotides, the CDR3 is TGTGCCAGCAGATCCCAGGGGGCGACTCAGCCCCAGCATTTT.

This chain connects TRBV29-1 to TRBJ2-7, with TRBD2 matching over 9 bases. The J segment lost 0 bases and the V segment lost 7 bases, leaving 7 bases of the junction unmatched. CDR1 is SQVTM, CDR2 ANQGSEA, per germline. The CDR3 is made up of 14 amino acids. The CDR3 region is CSAMGAGGSYEQYF. For the CDR3, the DNA is TGCAGCGCGATGGGAGCGGGGGGCTCCTACGAGCAGTACTTC.

The CDR3 sequence is CASSSAGEVQETQYF. The CDR3 DNA sequence: TGTGCCAGCAGCTCAGCGGGGGAAGTCCAAGAGACCCAGTACTTC. This chain connects TRBV5-4 to TRBJ2-5; 8 bases fit TRBD2. CDR3 length: 15 amino acids. With 3 bases clipped from V and 1 base from J, the junction kept 5 bases outside the gene matches. Germline CDR1 and CDR2: SGHNT and YYREEE (reference sequence).

This chain links TRBV28 with TRBJ1-1; tentative D call: TRBD1 (6 bases). Germline CDR1 is MDHEN and CDR2 is SYDVKM. The CDR3 spans 12 residues. Trimming took 11 bases from V and 1 from J, leaving 11 bases between them. The CDR3 bases are TGTGCCGCTCAGGGGCCGAACACTGAAGCTTTCTTT. Its translation is CAAQGPNTEAFF.